These T cell receptor beta chains were read from a single sample in a study of blood T cell repertoires in COVID-19. Profiled with immunoSEQ multiplex PCR; TCRdb holds only in-frame clones, not every one. The data contain 250,000 to 300,000 clones, more than 85% of them singletons. The sample consisted of peripheral blood. The receptors were gathered from a woman in her sixties or seventies with COVID-19, enrolled during active disease. Both conserved end residues are part of each CDR3. A D gene is named only where the DNA matches it firmly. Only some rows state a clone size, as once, few, many or a class for expanded clones.

j_gene: TRBJ2-6
v_gene: TRBV7-2
abundance: NA
d_gene: NA
CDR3aa: CASSLGTVSSGANVLTF
CDR3nt: TGTGCCAGCAGCTTAGGGACAGTTAGCTCTGGGGCCAACGTCCTGACTTTC

j_gene: TRBJ2-2
v_gene: TRBV5-4
abundance: NA
d_gene: TRBD2
CDR3aa: CASSLILAGVGTGELFF
CDR3nt: TGTGCCAGCAGCTTGATTTTGGCGGGAGTGGGGACCGGGGAGCTGTTTTTT

j_gene: TRBJ2-3
v_gene: TRBV5-4
abundance: once
d_gene: TRBD2
CDR3aa: CASSLELAGFTDAQYF
CDR3nt: TGTGCCAGCAGCTTGGAACTAGCGGGGTTTACAGATGCGCAGTATTTT

j_gene: TRBJ1-2
v_gene: TRBV13
abundance: NA
d_gene: TRBD1
CDR3aa: CASSQDRGYGYTF
CDR3nt: TGTGCCAGCAGCCAAGACAGGGGATATGGCTACACCTTC

j_gene: TRBJ2-5
v_gene: TRBV24-1
abundance: NA
d_gene: TRBD1
CDR3aa: CATSDHGTGGQTQYF
CDR3nt: TGTGCCACCAGTGACCACGGGACAGGGGGTCAGACCCAGTACTTC

j_gene: TRBJ2-7
v_gene: TRBV11-2
abundance: NA
d_gene: TRBD1
CDR3aa: CASSPSTTRTGSYEQYF
CDR3nt: TGTGCCAGCAGCCCATCTACTACGCGGACAGGGTCCTACGAGCAGTACTTC

j_gene: TRBJ1-6
v_gene: TRBV28
abundance: NA
d_gene: TRBD1
CDR3aa: CASIGPGWGQLYNSPLHF
CDR3nt: TGTGCCAGCATCGGACCCGGCTGGGGACAGCTCTATAATTCACCCCTCCACTTT

j_gene: TRBJ2-2
v_gene: TRBV5-6
abundance: NA
d_gene: NA
CDR3aa: CASSLGGSNTGELFF
CDR3nt: TGTGCCAGCAGCTTAGGCGGGTCGAACACCGGGGAGCTGTTTTTT

j_gene: TRBJ1-1
v_gene: TRBV13
abundance: NA
d_gene: NA
CDR3aa: CASSLLQGNTEAFF
CDR3nt: TGTGCCAGCAGCTTACTACAGGGGAACACTGAAGCTTTCTTT

j_gene: TRBJ2-5
v_gene: TRBV5-1
abundance: NA
d_gene: NA
CDR3aa: CASSLRGAVEETQYF
CDR3nt: TGCGCCAGCAGCCTCCGGGGGGCGGTAGAAGAGACCCAGTACTTC

j_gene: TRBJ2-1
v_gene: TRBV6-5
abundance: once
d_gene: TRBD2
CDR3aa: CASRFGLAGGSEQFF
CDR3nt: TGTGCCAGCAGATTTGGACTAGCGGGAGGGTCAGAGCAGTTCTTC

j_gene: TRBJ2-5
v_gene: TRBV2
abundance: NA
d_gene: NA
CDR3aa: CASKLAPQETQYF
CDR3nt: TGTGCCAGCAAACTAGCTCCGCAAGAGACCCAGTACTTC

j_gene: TRBJ1-1
v_gene: TRBV7-8
abundance: NA
d_gene: TRBD1
CDR3aa: CASSLAQGARNAFF
CDR3nt: TGTGCCAGCAGCTTAGCTCAGGGGGCTCGGAACGCTTTCTTT

j_gene: TRBJ1-5
v_gene: TRBV30
abundance: once
d_gene: NA
CDR3aa: CAWTDRSNQPQHF
CDR3nt: TGTGCCTGGACCGACAGGAGCAATCAGCCCCAGCATTTT

j_gene: TRBJ2-1
v_gene: TRBV11-2
abundance: NA
d_gene: TRBD2
CDR3aa: CASTLAVEQFF
CDR3nt: TGTGCCAGCACCCTAGCGGTGGAGCAGTTCTTC

j_gene: TRBJ2-7
v_gene: TRBV27
abundance: NA
d_gene: TRBD2
CDR3aa: CASSFWREGLSSYEQYF
CDR3nt: TGTGCCAGCAGTTTCTGGCGGGAGGGCCTGAGTTCCTACGAGCAGTACTTC